This T cell receptor beta chain was found in a study of patients and donors after allogeneic stem cell transplantation. TCRdb used MiXCR to reprocess the RT-PCR reads, holding one entry per CDR3 protein. The repertoire holds about a million distinct CDR3 sequences, 18% seen once, with 5% to 7.5% in the top ten. The CDR3 has 13 residues. V lost 2 bases, J lost 8 bases, and 3 bases stayed unmatched. Material: blood, either unsorted or a sorted T cell fraction (not recorded which). The TCR originated in a human donor who was either an allogeneic HSCT recipient or a stem cell or donor lymphocyte infusion donor (not recorded which). It is not recorded whose cells these are; they may come from a transplant donor. The chain links TRBV12-3 or TRBV12-4 to TRBJ2-1, with 7 nucleotides matching TRBD1. CDR3: CASSLRDSHEQFF. Here the CDR3 DNA reads TGTGCCAGCAGTTTAAGGGACAGTCATGAGCAGTTCTTC.